What follows describes a single T cell receptor (beta chain). What it recognizes is unknown. The sample comes from a study of beta chain features in type 1 diabetes. Across the study: Patients shared similar age, gender and cell yields with healthy donors. Study observations and caveats: Across all four CD4+ subsets, people with type 1 diabetes showed modestly shorter TCRB CDR3s. HLA influence on TCRB rearrangement stayed unresolved here.

Isolated RNA was reverse transcribed in full, so expressed TCRB transcripts were sequenced. Sequenced by immunoSEQ multiplex PCR; TCRdb stores in-frame clones only, minus some. The table lists 330,000 or so clones, roughly 12% of them singletons. Averaging roughly 0.12 L, one heparinised blood draw came from each individual donor. Sorting gave populations that all exceeded 98% purity. The CDR3 is 15 residues long. V shed 5 bases and J shed 0 bases, with 10 bases lying between them. Germline V gene sequence: CDR1 SGHAT, CDR2 FQNNGV. The sample taken for sequencing was naive CD4+ T cells from blood. This sequence joins TRBV11-2 and TRBJ2-2; D might be TRBD1 (6 bases). The sequence was obtained from a woman aged 18-29 years with type 1 diabetes. CDR3 residues: CASSKGQTNTGELFF. The DNA for the CDR3 is TGTGCCAGCAGCAAAGGACAGACGAACACCGGGGAGCTGTTTTTT.